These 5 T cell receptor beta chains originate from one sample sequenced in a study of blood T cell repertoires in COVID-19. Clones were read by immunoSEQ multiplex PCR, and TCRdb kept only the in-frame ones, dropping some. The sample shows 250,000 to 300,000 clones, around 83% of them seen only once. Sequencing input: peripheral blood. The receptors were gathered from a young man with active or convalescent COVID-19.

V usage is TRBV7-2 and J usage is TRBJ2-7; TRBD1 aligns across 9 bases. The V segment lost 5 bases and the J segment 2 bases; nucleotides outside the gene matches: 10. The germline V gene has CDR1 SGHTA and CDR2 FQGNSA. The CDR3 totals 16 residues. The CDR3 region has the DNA TGTGCCAGCAGCCCAATTCACCGGGACAGGGCCTACGAGCAGTACTTC. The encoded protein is CASSPIHRDRAYEQYF.

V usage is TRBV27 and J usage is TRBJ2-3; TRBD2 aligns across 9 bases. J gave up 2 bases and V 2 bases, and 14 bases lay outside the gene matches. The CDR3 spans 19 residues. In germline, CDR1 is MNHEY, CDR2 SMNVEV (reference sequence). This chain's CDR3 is CASSLTGTSPNAPTDTQYF. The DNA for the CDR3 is TGTGCCAGCAGTTTAACCGGGACTAGCCCCAATGCCCCCACAGATACGCAGTATTTT.

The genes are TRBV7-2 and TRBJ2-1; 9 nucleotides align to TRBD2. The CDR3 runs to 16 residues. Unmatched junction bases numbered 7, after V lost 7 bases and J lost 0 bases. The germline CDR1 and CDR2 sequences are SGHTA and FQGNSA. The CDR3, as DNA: TGTGCCAGCAACGTGGGGGGACTAGCCTCCTACAATGAGCAGTTCTTC. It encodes CASNVGGLASYNEQFF.

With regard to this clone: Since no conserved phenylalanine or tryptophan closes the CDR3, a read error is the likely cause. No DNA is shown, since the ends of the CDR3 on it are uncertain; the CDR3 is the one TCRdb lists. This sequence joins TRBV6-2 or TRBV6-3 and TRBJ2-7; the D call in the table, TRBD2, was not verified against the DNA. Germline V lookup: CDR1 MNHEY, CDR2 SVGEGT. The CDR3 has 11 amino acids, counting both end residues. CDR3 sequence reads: CASSYPPGLAI.

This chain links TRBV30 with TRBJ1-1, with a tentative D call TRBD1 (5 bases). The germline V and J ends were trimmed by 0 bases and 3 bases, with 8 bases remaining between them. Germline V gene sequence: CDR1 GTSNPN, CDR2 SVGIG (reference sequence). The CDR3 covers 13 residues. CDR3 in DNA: TGTGCCTGGAGTGTCGGGGGGTACACTGAAGCTTTCTTT. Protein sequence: CAWSVGGYTEAFF.